Listed here are 12 T cell receptor beta chains from one sample, sequenced in a study of blood T cell repertoires in COVID-19. The method was immunoSEQ multiplex PCR; TCRdb's version includes in-frame clones alone and lacks a portion of them. The top ten hold around 1.5% of the sample, which has approximately 210,000 clones, 85% to 90% seen once. Sequencing input: peripheral blood. These receptors were collected from a man between 18 and 29 years old with active or convalescent COVID-19.

This clone was seen only a few times. V gene TRBV16 combines with J gene TRBJ1-5; 7 positions match TRBD1. Per germline, CDR1 KGHSY and CDR2 FQNENV. V lost 4 bases, J lost 7 bases, and 13 bases stayed unmatched. The CDR3 extends over 16 amino acids. The CDR3 DNA reads TGTGCCAGCAGCCGAGGCTCCGGGACAGCATCACAGCCCCAGCATTTT. This gives the protein CASSRGSGTASQPQHF. The full variable domain, its missing parts supplied by reference TRBV16 and TRBJ1-5, is GEEVAQTPKHLVRGEGQKAKLYCAPIKGHSYVFWYQQVLKNEFKFLISFQNENVFDETGMPKERFSAKCLPNSPCSLEIQATKLEDSAVYFCASSRGSGTASQPQHFGDGTRLSIL.

The gene calls are TRBV7-2 and TRBJ2-5; 9 nucleotides align to TRBD2. CDR1 and CDR2 (germline): SGHTA, FQGNSA. The CDR3 is 16 amino acids. V trimming: 2 bases; J trimming: 4 bases; junction bases outside the gene matches: 8. CDR3 nucleotide sequence: TGTGCCAGCAGCTTAATGGCGGGAGGGGGGCGAGAGACCCAGTACTTC. It yields the protein CASSLMAGGGRETQYF.

This sequence joins TRBV27 and TRBJ1-1; possibly TRBD1 for D (5 bases). Deletions cut 5 bases from V and 3 bases from J, with 13 bases between. Germline loops: CDR1 MNHEY, CDR2 SMNVEV (reference sequence). The CDR3 covers 14 residues. The CDR3 is CASSGGLGDTEAFF. CDR3 nucleotides: TGTGCCAGCAGTGGGGGGTTAGGGGACACTGAAGCTTTCTTT.

The rearrangement joins TRBV11-2 to TRBJ2-7, with D unclear. The ends were cut back, 1 base at V and 3 bases at J, with 10 bases in the middle. This CDR3 region has 14 residues. Germline V gene lookup returns CDR1 SGHAT and CDR2 FQNNGV. The CDR3: CASSLVDLDYEQYF. CDR3 DNA sequence: TGTGCCAGCAGCTTAGTTGACCTAGACTACGAGCAGTACTTC.

The chain employs TRBV11-1 and TRBJ2-5, with 10 bases that match TRBD1. Germline assignment: CDR1 SGHAT and CDR2 FQDESV (reference sequence). The trim removed 4 bases at V and 5 bases at J, leaving 4 bases unmatched. The CDR3 is 14 residues long. The CDR3 DNA follows: TGTGCCAGCAGCTGGCGGACAGGGGGGGAGACCCAGTACTTC. This sequence encodes CASSWRTGGETQYF.

The chain carries TRBV5-6 and TRBJ1-5; 7 bases map to TRBD1. The CDR3 extends over 13 amino acids. The germline V gene has CDR1 SGHDT and CDR2 YYEEEE. V was clipped by 0 bases and J by 9 bases; unmatched bases: 3. The CDR3: CASSLAGGGPQHF. CDR3 sequence (DNA): TGTGCCAGCAGCTTGGCAGGGGGAGGGCCCCAGCATTTT.

This chain links TRBV7-3 with TRBJ1-3; D gene ambiguous. Trimming pared 8 bases from V and 0 bases from J, leaving 5 bases between. From germline, CDR1 is SGHTA and CDR2 FQGTGA. The CDR3 is 12 amino acids. The CDR3 DNA reads as TGTGCCAGCGGAGACTCTGGAAACACCATATATTTT. It is translated as CASGDSGNTIYF.

This chain connects TRBV20-1 to TRBJ2-3; possibly TRBD2 for D (6 bases). CDR3 size: 10 residues. With 5 bases removed from V and 6 bases from J, the gap between germline ends came to 6 bases. Germline CDR1 reads DFQATT; CDR2 reads SNEGSKA (reference sequence). CDR3 sequence: CSAGGDTQYF. CDR3 nucleotides: TGCAGTGCTGGGGGGGATACGCAGTATTTT.

The V gene is TRBV7-9, the J gene TRBJ1-2; D is unresolved. The V and J ends lost 1 base and 6 bases respectively, with 9 bases between them. This CDR3 comprises 13 residues. Germline-derived CDR1 and CDR2 are SEHNR and FQNEAQ (reference sequence). The CDR3 DNA sequence: TGTGCCAGCAGCTTAGAAAAAATAGATGGCTACACCTTC. Translated: CASSLEKIDGYTF.

V gene TRBV5-1 combines with J gene TRBJ1-3; D might be TRBD1 (5 bases). From germline, CDR1 is SGHRS and CDR2 YFSETQ. V lost 5 bases and J lost 2, with 11 bases in between. CDR3 size: 14 residues. CDR3 amino acids: CASRMQGPGNTIYF. The CDR3 DNA reads TGCGCCAGCAGGATGCAGGGCCCTGGAAACACCATATATTTT.

This chain links TRBV3-1 (or the pseudogene TRBV3-2) with TRBJ2-5; no definite D call. Deletions cut 6 bases from V and 10 bases from J, with 12 bases between. The germline CDR1 and CDR2 sequences are LGHDT and YNNKEL (reference sequence). The CDR3 consists of 11 residues. The chain's CDR3 is CASSQTDDQYF. The CDR3 DNA reads as TGTGCCAGCAGTCAAACTGATGACCAGTACTTC.

This rearrangement joins TRBV15 to TRBJ1-3, with TRBD1 matching 8 bases. Germline assignment: CDR1 LNHNV and CDR2 YYDKDF (reference sequence). The CDR3 runs to 16 residues. After removal of 2 bases from V and 3 bases from J, the junction contained 6 bases not matched to a gene. CDR3 in amino acids: CATSRSPTGDGNTIYF. For the CDR3, the DNA is TGTGCCACCAGCAGATCACCGACAGGGGATGGAAACACCATATATTTT.